These 19 T cell receptor beta chains were sequenced from one sample in a study of monozygotic twins with cystic fibrosis. Sequenced by immunoSEQ multiplex PCR; TCRdb stores in-frame clones only, minus some. The sample carries 5,000 or so clones, around 96% recorded once. Sequencing input: blood. All receptors derive from a boy between 2 and 10 years old with cystic fibrosis.

The chain recombines TRBV6-5 with TRBJ2-5, with 9 bases that match TRBD1. CDR1 and CDR2 from the germline V gene are MNHEY and SVGAGI. V shed 2 bases and J 3 bases; nucleotides not matched to a gene: 4. The CDR3 contains 15 residues. The CDR3 loop reads CASSYLGQGKETQYF. The CDR3, as DNA: TGTGCCAGCAGTTACCTGGGACAGGGCAAAGAGACCCAGTACTTC.

This rearrangement joins TRBV9 to TRBJ2-6; TRBD1 agrees at 10 bases. V was pared by 4 bases and J by 3 bases, with 10 bases of the junction left unmatched. This CDR3 contains 18 residues. The germline CDR1 and CDR2 sequences are SGDLS and YYNGEE. The CDR3 is CASSIRRTGGYGANVLTF. CDR3 nucleotides: TGTGCCAGCAGCATCCGACGGACAGGGGGATATGGGGCCAACGTCCTGACTTTC.

This clone was seen just once. The chain combines TRBV7-2 with TRBJ2-7, with D perhaps matching TRBD2 (5 bases). The ends were cut back, 1 base at V and 3 bases at J, with 10 bases in the middle. The CDR3 runs 14 residues. Germline-derived CDR1 and CDR2 are SGHTA and FQGNSA. CDR3 nucleotides: TGTGCCAGCAGCTTAGAGCCTCGGGGCTACGAGCAGTACTTC. Amino acids: CASSLEPRGYEQYF.

The V and J genes are TRBV10-3 and TRBJ1-1, with a tentative D call TRBD1 (6 bases). V dropped 0 bases and J dropped 0 bases, with 14 bases sitting between them. This CDR3 is 17 amino acids long. Germline V gene sequence: CDR1 ENHRY, CDR2 SYGVKD. The CDR3 sequence: CAISESQGGRMNTEAFF. CDR3 bases: TGTGCCATCAGTGAGTCTCAAGGGGGACGGATGAACACTGAAGCTTTCTTT.

This clone was counted a single time. This rearrangement joins TRBV30 to TRBJ2-7, with 7 bases matching TRBD1. J gave up 4 bases and V 2 bases, and 14 bases lay outside the gene matches. The CDR3 loop spans 16 amino acids. CDR1 and CDR2 (germline): GTSNPN, SVGIG (reference sequence). The CDR3 protein is CAWSPGQALRWYEQYF. As DNA, the CDR3 is TGTGCCTGGAGTCCCGGACAGGCCTTGAGATGGTACGAGCAGTACTTC. The entire variable domain, with the rest obtained from reference TRBV30 and TRBJ2-7, is as follows: SQTIHQWPATLVQPVGSPLSLECTVEGTSNPNLYWYRQAAGRGLQLLFYSVGIGQISSEVPQNLSASRPQDRQFILSSKKLLLSDSGFYLCAWSPGQALRWYEQYFGPGTRLTVT.

The chain couples TRBV11-3 to TRBJ2-3; 8 nucleotides agree with TRBD1. The CDR3 sequence is 14 residues long. Germline CDR1 reads SGHNT; CDR2 reads YENEEA. After removal of 3 bases from V and 5 bases from J, the junction contained 4 bases not matched to a gene. CDR3 sequence: CASSLGRGRDTQYF. The CDR3 nucleotides are TGTGCCAGCAGCTTGGGCAGGGGGCGAGATACGCAGTATTTT.

V gene TRBV19 combines with J gene TRBJ2-1; no definite D call. The germline V and J ends were trimmed by 8 bases and 3 bases, with 8 bases remaining between them. Germline CDR1 and CDR2: LNHDA and SQIVND (reference sequence). CDR3 length: 12 residues. CDR3 region: CASYSGYNEQFF. The CDR3, as DNA: TGTGCCAGTTATAGTGGCTACAATGAGCAGTTCTTC. Variable domain in full (rest from reference TRBV19 and TRBJ2-1): DGGITQSPKYLFRKEGQNVTLSCEQNLNHDAMYWYRQDPGQGLRLIYYSQIVNDFQKGDIAEGYSVSREKKESFPLTVTSAQKNPTAFYLCASYSGYNEQFFGPGTRLTVL.

This chain's CDR3 is CASSGWGSTGELFF. In DNA form, the CDR3 reads TGTGCCAGCAGCGGGTGGGGGTCAACCGGGGAGCTGTTTTTT. The chain has TRBV5-8 and TRBJ2-2; tentatively, D is TRBD1 or TRBD2 (5 bases each). The CDR3 sequence is 14 residues long. In germline, CDR1 is SGHTS, CDR2 YDEGEE. V was pared by 4 bases and J by 5 bases, with 12 bases between.

This rearrangement joins TRBV9 to TRBJ2-5; 15 bases line up with TRBD2. J was trimmed by 5 bases and V by 3 bases; bases with no gene match: 5. Germline V gene sequence: CDR1 SGDLS, CDR2 YYNGEE. CDR3 size: 16 residues. DNA of the CDR3: TGTGCCAGCAGCGGGACTAGCGGGGGGGCCACGGAGACCCAGTACTTC. Translating gives CASSGTSGGATETQYF.

The chain has TRBV6-5 and TRBJ2-1; 8 bases fit TRBD2. The CDR3 length is 12 residues. CDR1 is MNHEY, CDR2 SVGAGI, per germline. V lost 10 bases, J lost 9 bases, and 8 bases stayed unmatched. This CDR3 reads CATNGGGGEQFF. For the CDR3, the DNA is TGTGCCACCAACGGGGGGGGTGGTGAGCAGTTCTTC.

CDR3 in amino acids: CASRTSQSRWGYF. The DNA for the CDR3 is TGTGCCAGCAGAACTAGCCAATCGCGGTGGGGGTATTTT. The chain carries TRBV6-5 and TRBJ2-3; D is perhaps TRBD2 (6 bases). The V and J ends lost 6 bases and 14 bases respectively, with 21 bases between them. Germline assignment: CDR1 MNHEY and CDR2 SVGAGI. The CDR3 has 13 residues.

The chain uses TRBV7-6 and TRBJ1-1; TRBD1 might be the D (5 bases). Between the trimmed V and J ends, which lost 5 bases and 4 bases, there was a span of 11 bases. Germline CDR1 SGHVS, CDR2 FNYEAQ. This CDR3 has 13 amino acids. This chain's CDR3 is CASSRGQGTEAFF. The CDR3 DNA sequence: TGTGCCAGCAGCCGAGGCCAGGGCACTGAAGCTTTCTTT.

The gene calls are TRBV6-5 and TRBJ1-2; D possibly corresponds to TRBD1 (5 bases). The CDR3 is 13 amino acids. The germline V gene encodes CDR1 MNHEY and CDR2 SVGAGI. V lost 7 bases and J lost 3, with 12 bases in between. The CDR3 here is CASIPGTDYGYTF. The CDR3 coding sequence is TGTGCCAGCATCCCCGGGACTGACTATGGCTACACCTTC.

The chain is built from TRBV15 and TRBJ2-7; 10 bases agree with TRBD1. The CDR3 loop spans 14 amino acids. J gave up 7 bases and V 3 bases, and 6 bases lay outside the gene matches. Germline V gene sequence: CDR1 LNHNV, CDR2 YYDKDF (reference sequence). CDR3 loop: CATSRDRGEREQYV. The CDR3 DNA reads as TGTGCCACCAGCAGGGACAGGGGGGAGCGGGAGCAGTACGTC.

The chain is built from TRBV5-3 and TRBJ1-6; 7 bases match TRBD1. Being an ORF, TRBV5-3 has a function that is uncertain. The J segment lost 5 bases and the V segment lost 8 bases, leaving 4 bases of the junction unmatched. The CDR3 has 13 residues. CDR3 sequence: CARRGQNNSPLHF. The DNA for the CDR3 is TGTGCCAGGCGGGGACAGAATAATTCACCCCTCCACTTT.

V usage is TRBV27 and J usage is TRBJ2-7, with D perhaps TRBD1 (6 bases). The CDR3 has 15 residues. Looked up from germline, CDR1 is MNHEY and CDR2 is SMNVEV (reference sequence). V was pared by 3 bases and J by 6 bases, with 18 bases between. CDR3 protein: CASSFLQGTPGEQYF. The CDR3, as DNA: TGTGCCAGCAGTTTTTTACAGGGAACACCCGGCGAGCAGTACTTC.

The chain is built from TRBV11-2 and TRBJ2-5; 10 nucleotides match TRBD1. Looked up from germline, CDR1 is SGHAT and CDR2 is FQNNGV. The junction had 4 bases not matched to a gene; V was cut back by 1 base and J by 2 bases. This CDR3 has 16 residues. The CDR3 DNA reads TGTGCCAGCAGCTTAGTGGGACAGGGGAAACAAGAGACCCAGTACTTC. Residues: CASSLVGQGKQETQYF.

This clone was found once. The V and J genes are TRBV7-9 and TRBJ1-6; D call uncertain. Germline loops: CDR1 SEHNR, CDR2 FQNEAQ (reference sequence). The CDR3 is 12 amino acids. The V gene lost 1 base and the J gene lost 10 bases, with 5 bases spanning the gap. Here the CDR3 DNA reads TGTGCCAGCAGCTTAGGGGCGTCACCCCTCCACTTT. Its translation: CASSLGASPLHF.

This chain joins TRBV27 and TRBJ2-7, with D unresolved. Germline loops: CDR1 MNHEY, CDR2 SMNVEV (reference sequence). This CDR3 is built from 14 residues. V lost 8 bases to trimming and J lost 2 bases, with 16 bases between them. The CDR3 protein is CASSLVGRPYEQYF. CDR3 coding DNA: TGTGCCAGCTCCCTCGTTGGCAGACCCTACGAGCAGTACTTC.